These T cell receptor beta chains were read from a single sample in a study of T cell responses to AZD1222 COVID-19 vaccine. Clones were sequenced by immunoSEQ multiplex PCR, and TCRdb holds only the in-frame ones, with some missing. The repertoire consists of fewer than 200,000 clones, with approximately 86% occurring once and the leading ten covering more than 9%. This specimen consisted of peripheral blood, obtained 28 days after the second AZD1222 dose. These receptors were collected from an adult who received the AZD1222 COVID-19 vaccine. Each CDR3 is given with its conserved first and last residue. The D gene is left open where the match is weak. Size is omitted from some rows. Given values are once, few, many or a class for expanded clones.

v_gene	j_gene	abundance	d_gene	len	CDR3nt	CDR3aa
TRBV5-1	TRBJ2-7	once	TRBD1	16	TGCGCCAGCGGGACAAGATTAGGGACAGGGATCTACGAGCAGTACTTC	CASGTRLGTGIYEQYF
TRBV11-2	TRBJ1-5	few	NA	17	TGTGCCAGCAGCTTGGGAGGGGTTGGGGATAGCAATCAGCCCCAGCATTTT	CASSLGGVGDSNQPQHF
TRBV18	TRBJ1-2	NA	TRBD1	15	TGTGCCAGCTCACCACTTCCGGGACAGAACTATGGCTACACCTTC	CASSPLPGQNYGYTF
TRBV2	TRBJ2-2	NA	TRBD2	15	TGTGCCAAGGGACTAGCGGGGGAGGTTGCCGGGGAGCTGTTTTTT	CAKGLAGEVAGELFF
TRBV9	TRBJ2-7	few	TRBD1	14	TGTGCCAGCAGCGTTGGACAGGGAACCTACGAGCAGTACTTC	CASSVGQGTYEQYF
TRBV28	TRBJ1-2	NA	NA	15	TGTGCCAGCAGTCCTTCGGGGGCTACTTACTATGGCTACACCTTC	CASSPSGATYYGYTF
TRBV3-1/TRBV3-2	TRBJ1-1	NA	TRBD1	17	TGTGCCAGCAGCCAAGTGGGACAGGGCATTGGGAACACTGAAGCTTTCTTT	CASSQVGQGIGNTEAFF
TRBV12-3/TRBV12-4	TRBJ1-5	NA	NA	13	TGTGCCAGCAGCGGACCAGTGGTCCAGCCCCAGCATTTT	CASSGPVVQPQHF
TRBV27	TRBJ2-3	NA	TRBD1	16	TGTGCCAGCAGTTTGAAGGGGGCGCCGAACACAGATACGCAGTATTTT	CASSLKGAPNTDTQYF
TRBV28	TRBJ1-2	NA	NA	15	TGTGCCAGCAGCCCACCAGGGGTCGCTAACTATGGCTACACCTTC	CASSPPGVANYGYTF
TRBV19	TRBJ2-5	NA	TRBD2	16	TGTGCCAGTAGTGATACTAGCGGGGGGATTCAAGAGACCCAGTACTTC	CASSDTSGGIQETQYF
TRBV9	TRBJ2-3	once	TRBD2	18	TGTGCCAGCAGCCGCAAGGCCCCTAGCGGGGGGGCGGTAGATACGCAGTATTTT	CASSRKAPSGGAVDTQYF
TRBV4-2	TRBJ1-3	NA	NA	17	TGTGCCAGCAGCCAAGAAGGGACGAGGTACTCTGGAAACACCATATATTTT	CASSQEGTRYSGNTIYF
TRBV1	TRBJ2-3	NA	NA	12	TGCACCAGCAGCCCCGGACTGATGGGTTCGTATTTT	CTSSPGLMGSYF
TRBV6-5	TRBJ1-6	NA	TRBD1	15	TGTGCCAGCAGTTACTCTTGGCAGGGGGATTCACCCCTCCACTTT	CASSYSWQGDSPLHF
TRBV7-8	TRBJ1-5	NA	TRBD1	13	TGTGCCAGCAGCTTAGGTACAGGGGGCTTTAAGCATTTT	CASSLGTGGFKHF
TRBV6-2/TRBV6-3	TRBJ2-1	NA	TRBD2	12	TGTGCCAGCAGTTACGAGAGGGACTATGAGTTCTTC	CASSYERDYEFF
TRBV28	TRBJ1-5	NA	NA	12	TGTGCCAGCAGTTCCAATAATCAGCCCCAGCATTTT	CASSSNNQPQHF
TRBV5-8	TRBJ2-7	once	NA	14	TGTGCCAGCAGCTTGAGGCCGGCAGACTACGAGCAGTACTTC	CASSLRPADYEQYF
TRBV6-2/TRBV6-3	TRBJ1-3	NA	NA	15	TGTGCCAGCAGTTATGCCCCGCTCTCTGGAAACACCATATATTTT	CASSYAPLSGNTIYF
TRBV7-8	TRBJ1-2	NA	NA	15	TGTGCCAGCAGCTTATTAGAGGGGACTAACTATGGCTACACCTTC	CASSLLEGTNYGYTF
TRBV5-1	TRBJ2-3	NA	NA	14	TGCGCCAGCAGTTTGGGGGGTTGGGCAGATACGCAGTATTTT	CASSLGGWADTQYF